This TCR beta chain was sequenced in a study of T cell responses to AZD1222 COVID-19 vaccine (TCRdb year 2021). Study-level background: TCR sequencing covered about 230 trial participants: 207 given two doses of AZD1222 and 26 given two doses of MenACWY control vaccine. Trial participants were enrolled by age into subgroups of 18-55, 56-69 and 70-plus years, and around 140, 26 and 57 TCR-sequenced participants, respectively, were included in these subgroups.

The CDR3 regions of human TCRbeta chains were analyzed by immunosequencing. Per the authors' processing: Repertoire TCRs were checked for matches against a reference library of SARS-CoV-2-specific TCRs that had been generated using the MIRA antigen-specificity platform. Breadth was defined as the fraction of unique TCRs that were SARS-CoV-2-associated. Depth was defined as the fraction of total T cells that were SARS-CoV-2-associated. Using the MIRA data, every spike-specific TCR was mapped to the spike region that the TCR reacted to and assigned to either a CD4 or a CD8 class. Log10-transformed breadth and depth values were compared by one-way ANOVA with Sidak's multiple comparisons tests. Sourced from immuneACCESS, this table was stored by TCRdb with only in-frame sequences that have V and J called. A share of the clones is absent; for the studies checked, an unresolved V gene accounts for under half, and the remainder has no known explanation. V and J calls and clone size come straight from that table; D and trimming were deduced from the DNA. The sample table records roughly 130,000 clones; roughly nine tenths of these occur just once. Clones ranked in the top ten supply around 6.9% of the sample.

This clone showed up just once. Its target antigen remains unknown. Base-call qualities are not available, and no considerably larger clone is one nucleotide away. Points the paper makes about the study in general: Conclusions about previously exposed vaccinees are limited, since just a handful of AZD1222 recipients were seropositive for SARS-CoV-2 at baseline. Because no day 14 peak-response samples were available, repertoires were characterized only after the peak T cell response. After two AZD1222 doses, both the breadth and the depth of spike-specific TCRs were significantly higher than at day 0 and than in MenACWY recipients. CD4 TCRs associated with the vaccine covered the entire spike protein, and the dominant responses were in regions 160-218 and 743-854. In the small 56-69-year group, the increase in depth fell short of significance, most likely because of low power. Most participants were white British and females outnumbered males, and the authors suggested that clonal diversity may have been underestimated. Nearly half of unique spike-specific TCRs reportedly recognized epitopes outside regions mutated in the B.1.351 and B.1.1.7 variants.

The CDR3 holds 14 amino acids from the cysteine to the phenylalanine. Here the CDR3 DNA is all that survives: 42 bases in frame from base 1. V gives up 6 bases and J gives up 0 bases, and the segment between their germline ends measures 9 bases. Reading the germline V gene gives CDR1 MDHEN and CDR2 SYDVKM. The time point label for this specimen denotes: about 28 days (+/-7) after the second vaccine dose. Per the publication, the treatment or condition label means: meningococcal conjugate vaccine given as trial control. Vaccinee samples came from UK trials COV001 and COV002, including a single-blind randomized controlled phase 2/3 trial of AZD1222 (ChAdOx1 nCoV-19) in healthy adults. For TCRbeta chain sequencing, PBMC samples were collected from trial participants at day 0 and at day 28 after the second dose.

The source of this sequence is an adult who received the MenACWY meningococcal vaccine as a control. The chain is encoded by TRBV28 joined to TRBJ1-3, with the D gene call left open. The sample in question was peripheral blood, obtained 28 days after the second dose of the MenACWY control vaccine. In nucleotide form, the sequence is TGTGCCAGCAGCCCGGAGGTCTCTGGAAACACCATATATTTT. The resulting protein is CASSPEVSGNTIYF.